This TCR beta chain was recorded in a study of Ad26.COV2.S vaccination and SARS-CoV-2 variants. Treatment in this sample: roughly 19 received Ad26.COV2.S at low or high dose, single or two shots; 5 received placebo; per-sample allocation not given. Repertoires come from day 63 after the first vaccine or placebo injection. Germline CDR1 is LGHDT and CDR2 is YNNKEL (reference sequence). With 8 bases removed from V and 0 bases from J, the gap between germline ends came to 10 bases. This CDR3 region has 14 residues. Comment on this clone: Antigen: not known.

Profiling relied on immunoSEQ multiplex PCR, and the TCRdb table lists in-frame clones only, not all of them. Of 350,000 to 400,000 clones listed, approximately 90% are singletons. The study's findings and limits: People who got the vaccine or the placebo had similar non-spike TCR breadth. Estimates derived from TCR breadth and depth analyses may have underestimated total T cell responses.

The chain carries TRBV3-1 (or the pseudogene TRBV3-2) and TRBJ1-4; TRBD1 is a possible D gene (6 bases). The sequencing used peripheral blood, collected in a trial of Ad26.COV2.S vaccine versus placebo. The origin of this receptor is a person between 18 and 59 years old who received the Ad26.COV2.S COVID-19 vaccine or a placebo. DNA for the CDR3: TGTGCCAGCGGGGGGACAACAACTAATGAAAAACTGTTTTTT. The encoded protein is CASGGTTTNEKLFF.